Shown below are 25 T cell receptor beta chains from a single sample sequenced in a study of blood T cell repertoires in COVID-19. TCRdb keeps only in-frame clones here, not all; method: immunoSEQ multiplex PCR. This table holds 110,000 to 150,000 clones, 75% to 85% found once. The sample was peripheral blood. These receptors were taken from a woman aged 45-59 years with acute or convalescent COVID-19.

This chain joins TRBV15 and TRBJ2-2; TRBD1 matches at 7 bases. Unmatched junction bases numbered 2, after V lost 1 base and J lost 0 bases. The CDR3 is 16 amino acids. The germline V gene has CDR1 LNHNV and CDR2 YYDKDF (reference sequence). The CDR3 spells CATSRGTGANTGELFF. The CDR3 region has the DNA TGTGCCACCAGCAGAGGGACAGGAGCGAACACCGGGGAGCTGTTTTTT.

This sequence joins TRBV2 and TRBJ1-6; the match to TRBD1 covers 9 bases. From germline, CDR1 is SNHLY and CDR2 FYNNEI. The CDR3 totals 16 residues. J was trimmed by 7 bases and V by 4 bases; bases with no gene match: 8. The CDR3 nucleotides read TGTGCCAGCAGTGCTGGGACAGGGTCCCTAAATTCACCCCTCCACTTT. It codes for CASSAGTGSLNSPLHF. The full variable domain, with the rest looked up from reference TRBV2 and TRBJ1-6, is EPEVTQTPSHQVTQMGQEVILRCVPISNHLYFYWYRQILGQKVEFLVSFYNNEISEKSEIFDDQFSVERPDGSNFTLKIRSTKLEDSAMYFCASSAGTGSLNSPLHFGNGTRLTVT.

This rearrangement joins TRBV7-2 to TRBJ1-1; D call uncertain. V lost 5 bases to trimming and J lost 1 base, with 11 bases between them. Germline-derived CDR1 and CDR2 are SGHTA and FQGNSA. The CDR3 has 14 amino acids. The CDR3, as DNA: TGTGCCAGCAGCCGCCTCAGGTCGAACACTGAAGCTTTCTTT. This sequence encodes CASSRLRSNTEAFF.

The V call is TRBV10-3, the J call TRBJ2-3; TRBD2 aligns across 7 bases. Germline trimming cut 3 bases from V and 3 bases from J; bases unmatched to any gene: 9. The CDR3 covers 16 residues. CDR1 is ENHRY, CDR2 SYGVKD, per germline. CDR3 DNA: TGTGCCATCAGTGATGGTACTAGCGCTAGAACAGATACGCAGTATTTT. Protein sequence: CAISDGTSARTDTQYF.

The chain carries TRBV11-2 and TRBJ2-1; the match to TRBD1 covers 7 bases. With 5 bases clipped from V and 4 bases from J, the junction kept 17 bases outside the gene matches. This CDR3 is 18 amino acids long. CDR1 and CDR2 from the germline V gene are SGHAT and FQNNGV. CDR3 residues: CASSEPGQPDFYYNEQFF. DNA of the CDR3: TGTGCCAGCAGCGAACCGGGACAGCCAGATTTTTATTACAATGAGCAGTTCTTC.

This chain uses TRBV4-3 with TRBJ2-5, with TRBD1 as a possible D gene (5 bases). The CDR3 runs to 16 residues. Germline CDR1 is LGHNA and CDR2 is YSLEER. The V end was cut by 3 bases, the J end by 1 base, with 15 bases between. CDR3 residues: CASSHERRRGQETQYF. CDR3 DNA: TGCGCCAGCAGCCATGAGAGACGAAGGGGCCAAGAGACCCAGTACTTC.

Only one count was recorded for this clone. The chain recombines TRBV29-1 with TRBJ1-2, with TRBD1 matching 11 bases. J gave up 3 bases and V 6 bases, and 3 bases lay outside the gene matches. The CDR3 sequence is 13 residues long. CDR1 SQVTM and CDR2 ANQGSEA come from the germline V gene. CDR3 nucleotide sequence: TGCAGCGTGGGACAGGGGGTGGACTATGGCTACACCTTC. Amino acids: CSVGQGVDYGYTF.

V is TRBV4-2 and J is TRBJ2-3, with 8 nucleotides matching TRBD2. The CDR3 is 15 residues long. Germline V CDR1 and CDR2: LGHNA, YNFKEQ. V lost 1 base, J lost 4 bases, and 4 bases stayed unmatched. CDR3 amino acids: CASSQAGGRADTQYF. CDR3 sequence (DNA): TGTGCCAGCAGCCAAGCGGGGGGGCGGGCAGATACGCAGTATTTT.

This sequence joins TRBV11-2 and TRBJ1-1; TRBD1 aligns across 7 bases. The germline gives CDR1 SGHAT, CDR2 FQNNGV. CDR3 length equals 15 residues. V was pared by 5 bases and J by 0 bases, with 6 bases of the junction left unmatched. DNA for the CDR3: TGTGCCAGCAGCGCACAGGGGCCTATGAACACTGAAGCTTTCTTT. This sequence encodes CASSAQGPMNTEAFF. Together with reference TRBV11-2 and TRBJ1-1, the CDR3 gives the full variable domain: EAGVAQSPRYKIIEKRQSVAFWCNPISGHATLYWYQQILGQGPKLLIQFQNNGVVDDSQLPKDRFSAERLKGVDSTLKIQPAKLEDSAVYLCASSAQGPMNTEAFFGQGTRLTVV.

This clone was seen only once. Here the CDR3 DNA reads TGTGCCAGTAGTAGCCGGACTAGTGGGTTCTACGAGCAGTACTTC. This encodes CASSSRTSGFYEQYF. This chain connects TRBV19 to TRBJ2-7; 7 bases align to TRBD2. This CDR3 comprises 15 residues. Per the germline V gene, CDR1 is LNHDA and CDR2 is SQIVND (reference sequence). Trimming took 4 bases from V and 3 from J; bases not matched to a gene: 9.

The rearrangement links TRBV19 to TRBJ1-1; D remains ambiguous. V lost 7 bases and J lost 4, with 10 bases in between. Germline V lookup: CDR1 LNHDA, CDR2 SQIVND (reference sequence). The CDR3 length is 12 residues. The CDR3 DNA sequence: TGTGCCAGTATAAGCGGGGTCACTGAAGCTTTCTTT. Amino acid sequence: CASISGVTEAFF.

This clone was seen only a few times. The CDR3 here is CASSSHGGERSPLHF. Written as DNA, the CDR3 is TGTGCCAGCAGTTCACATGGGGGGGAACGGTCACCCCTCCACTTT. The chain couples TRBV6-2 or TRBV6-3 to TRBJ1-6, with D possibly being TRBD1 (5 bases). The CDR3 contains 15 residues. Germline-derived CDR1 and CDR2 are MNHEY and SVGEGT. V lost 4 bases and J lost 10, with 17 bases in between.

V gene TRBV9 combines with J gene TRBJ2-2; the match to TRBD2 covers 9 bases. The CDR3 extends over 16 amino acids. Germline CDR1 SGDLS, CDR2 YYNGEE. The junction had 3 bases not matched to a gene; V was cut back by 3 bases and J by 0 bases. CDR3 sequence reads: CASSDRLAANTGELFF. CDR3 nucleotides: TGTGCCAGCAGCGACCGACTAGCGGCGAACACCGGGGAGCTGTTTTTT.

This rearrangement joins TRBV5-6 to TRBJ2-1; D remains ambiguous. Trimming cost V 2 bases and J 4 bases, with 7 bases left between them. CDR1 is SGHDT, CDR2 YYEEEE, per germline. The CDR3 sequence is 13 residues long. The chain's CDR3 is CASSFPVYNEQFF. In DNA, the CDR3 is TGTGCCAGCAGCTTTCCCGTTTACAATGAGCAGTTCTTC. Filled out from reference TRBV5-6 and TRBJ2-1, the complete variable domain reads DAGVTQSPTHLIKTRGQQVTLRCSPKSGHDTVSWYQQALGQGPQFIFQYYEEEERQRGNFPDRFSGHQFPNYSSELNVNALLLGDSALYLCASSFPVYNEQFFGPGTRLTVL.

The rearrangement uses TRBV2 and TRBJ1-5; D is unresolved. CDR3 size: 15 residues. Deletions cut 0 bases from V and 5 bases from J, with 11 bases between. Germline assignment: CDR1 SNHLY and CDR2 FYNNEI. The CDR3 loop reads CASSEAPITDQPQHF. The CDR3 coding sequence is TGTGCCAGCAGTGAAGCGCCCATAACAGATCAGCCCCAGCATTTT.

The chain employs TRBV30 and TRBJ1-1; D is unresolved. Trimming pared 3 bases from V and 10 bases from J, leaving 12 bases between. CDR1 is GTSNPN and CDR2 is SVGIG in the germline V gene (reference sequence). The CDR3 extends over 11 amino acids. The CDR3 is CAWRIDTSAFF. CDR3 nucleotide sequence: TGTGCCTGGAGGATAGACACTTCAGCTTTCTTT.

The V and J genes are TRBV27 and TRBJ1-6; a possible D gene is TRBD1 (5 bases). This CDR3 has 14 residues. V lost 6 bases to trimming and J lost 6 bases, with 12 bases between them. Germline V gives CDR1 MNHEY, CDR2 SMNVEV (reference sequence). Here the CDR3 reads CASRLWQGNSPLHF. The CDR3 DNA sequence: TGTGCCAGCAGGCTGTGGCAGGGTAATTCACCCCTCCACTTT.

This clone was recorded a few times. This chain joins TRBV24-1 and TRBJ2-2, with D unclear. Germline assignment: CDR1 KGHDR and CDR2 SFDVKD. Trimming removed 0 bases at V and 6 bases at J, with 10 bases between. The CDR3 spans 15 residues. The CDR3, as DNA: TGTGCCACCAGTGATTTGGTGCGAGGCCCCGGGGAGCTGTTTTTT. Translated: CATSDLVRGPGELFF.

The genes are TRBV3-1 (or the pseudogene TRBV3-2) and TRBJ2-1; TRBD2 aligns across 9 bases. V lost 4 bases, J lost 10 bases, and 11 bases stayed unmatched. CDR1 is LGHDT, CDR2 YNNKEL, per germline (reference sequence). The CDR3 runs 15 residues. The CDR3 coding sequence is TGTGCCAGCAGCCCCTGGACTAGCGCAAGCCAGGAGCAGTTCTTC. Translation gives CASSPWTSASQEQFF.

The V gene is TRBV6-5, the J gene TRBJ2-3, with D possibly matching TRBD2 (6 bases). The CDR3 has 15 residues. Per the germline V gene, CDR1 is MNHEY and CDR2 is SVGAGI. The germline V and J ends were trimmed by 4 bases and 5 bases, with 16 bases remaining between them. This CDR3 is CASSSTGLIEDTQYF. The CDR3 DNA follows: TGTGCCAGCAGTTCCACGGGACTTATTGAAGATACGCAGTATTTT.

In its sample, this clone was seen a few times. The rearrangement joins TRBV9 to TRBJ2-3; D is undetermined. Trimming removed 6 bases from V and 4 bases from J, with 18 bases in between. Germline-derived CDR1 and CDR2 are SGDLS and YYNGEE. The CDR3 extends over 15 amino acids. CDR3 residues: CASNHGSGSADTQYF. The CDR3 DNA reads as TGTGCCAGCAATCATGGCTCCGGAAGCGCAGATACGCAGTATTTT.

The J gene is TRBJ2-1, the V gene TRBV30; D may be TRBD1 (6 bases). Between the trimmed V and J ends, which lost 4 bases and 3 bases, there was a span of 10 bases. The CDR3 is made up of 13 amino acids. CDR1 is GTSNPN and CDR2 is SVGIG in the germline V gene (reference sequence). The CDR3 is CAWTRGNYNEQFF. CDR3 in DNA: TGTGCCTGGACCAGGGGAAACTACAATGAGCAGTTCTTC. Full variable domain (missing parts from reference TRBV30 and TRBJ2-1): SQTIHQWPATLVQPVGSPLSLECTVEGTSNPNLYWYRQAAGRGLQLLFYSVGIGQISSEVPQNLSASRPQDRQFILSSKKLLLSDSGFYLCAWTRGNYNEQFFGPGTRLTVL.

The chain employs TRBV2 and TRBJ1-5; D unclear. Germline CDR1 and CDR2: SNHLY and FYNNEI. This CDR3 is 12 amino acids long. V lost 7 bases and J lost 5, with 9 bases in between. The CDR3 loop is CASKSQDQPQHF. CDR3 DNA: TGTGCCAGCAAGTCTCAGGATCAGCCCCAGCATTTT.

The chain has TRBV19 and TRBJ1-2, with a tentative D call TRBD1 (6 bases). This CDR3 contains 16 residues. Trimming removed 8 bases at V and 4 bases at J, with 23 bases between. Germline assignment: CDR1 LNHDA and CDR2 SQIVND (reference sequence). The CDR3 DNA sequence: TGTGCCAGTCTCCCCGGGACACAGCGGATTCTCTATGGCTACACCTTC. Its protein is CASLPGTQRILYGYTF.

The chain joins TRBV19 to TRBJ2-3, with TRBD2 matching over 15 bases. The CDR3 is 14 residues long. From germline, CDR1 is LNHDA and CDR2 SQIVND (reference sequence). The V and J ends lost 9 bases and 5 bases, in that order; junction bases with no gene match: 3. The CDR3 spells CASKGLAGGDTQYF. DNA of the CDR3: TGTGCCAGCAAGGGACTAGCGGGGGGAGATACGCAGTATTTT.